This is a list of T cell receptor beta chains from one sample in a study of blood T cell repertoires in COVID-19. Data came from immunoSEQ multiplex PCR; TCRdb stores just in-frame clones and leaves some out. The sample shows 95,000 to 150,000 clones, nearly 90% of them seen only once. Input material: peripheral blood. All receptors derive from a woman aged 55 to 70 with COVID-19, enrolled during active disease. Both conserved end residues are part of each CDR3. Each record gives: clone size, V gene, D gene, J gene, CDR3 length, CDR3 protein, CDR3 DNA. The D gene is left open where the match is weak. Only part of the rows carry a size: once, few, many, or a class if the clone is expanded.

size: once; V: TRBV7-2; D: TRBD1; J: TRBJ2-7; length: 15; CDR3: CASSLGGTVVDEQYF; DNA: TGTGCCAGCAGCTTAGGAGGGACAGTAGTGGACGAGCAGTACTTC
size: once; V: TRBV7-9; D: -; J: TRBJ1-1; length: 14; CDR3: CASSLNNAGTEAFF; DNA: TGTGCCAGCAGCTTAAATAACGCAGGGACTGAAGCTTTCTTT
size: -; V: TRBV3-1/TRBV3-2; D: -; J: TRBJ1-1; length: 16; CDR3: CASSQAGDSRIAEAFF; DNA: TGTGCCAGCAGCCAAGCCGGAGACTCCCGAATCGCTGAAGCTTTCTTT
size: -; V: TRBV28; D: -; J: TRBJ1-3; length: 15; CDR3: CASSEDIDSGNTIYF; DNA: TGTGCCAGCAGCGAGGACATAGACTCTGGAAACACCATATATTTT
size: -; V: TRBV6-2/TRBV6-3; D: TRBD2; J: TRBJ2-6; length: 17; CDR3: CASSYSSGGPGANVLTF; DNA: TGTGCCAGCAGTTACTCGAGCGGGGGGCCTGGGGCCAACGTCCTGACTTTC
size: -; V: TRBV5-1; D: TRBD1; J: TRBJ1-1; length: 15; CDR3: CASSPEQGASTEAFF; DNA: TGCGCCAGCAGTCCTGAACAGGGGGCTAGCACTGAAGCTTTCTTT
size: -; V: TRBV19; D: TRBD1; J: TRBJ2-1; length: 14; CDR3: CASMSGGAYNEQFF; DNA: TGTGCCAGTATGTCAGGGGGCGCCTACAATGAGCAGTTCTTC
size: few; V: TRBV4-2; D: -; J: TRBJ1-4; length: 14; CDR3: CASSPYASEEKLFF; DNA: TGTGCCAGCAGCCCCTACGCATCGGAGGAAAAACTGTTTTTT
size: -; V: TRBV27; D: -; J: TRBJ2-1; length: 13; CDR3: CASTLGGYNEQFF; DNA: TGTGCCAGCACTTTAGGAGGATACAATGAGCAGTTCTTC
size: -; V: TRBV5-4; D: -; J: TRBJ1-2; length: 14; CDR3: CASSLNGASYGYTF; DNA: TGTGCCAGCAGCTTGAATGGGGCAAGCTATGGCTACACCTTC
size: -; V: TRBV18; D: -; J: TRBJ2-1; length: 12; CDR3: CASSRRGNEQFF; DNA: TGTGCCAGCTCCCGTCGGGGGAATGAGCAGTTCTTC
size: -; V: TRBV2; D: TRBD1; J: TRBJ2-7; length: 13; CDR3: CARRQGSSYEQYF; DNA: TGTGCCAGAAGACAGGGATCCTCCTACGAGCAGTACTTC
size: -; V: TRBV3-1/TRBV3-2; D: TRBD1; J: TRBJ1-1; length: 13; CDR3: CASSSTGDTEAFF; DNA: TGTGCCAGCTCATCCACAGGGGACACTGAAGCTTTCTTT
size: -; V: TRBV10-3; D: -; J: TRBJ1-1; length: 15; CDR3: CAISELGTTNTEAFF; DNA: TGTGCCATCAGTGAGTTAGGGACAACGAACACTGAAGCTTTCTTT
size: -; V: TRBV14; D: -; J: TRBJ2-2; length: 16; CDR3: CASSQEIGVGFGELFF; DNA: TGTGCCAGCAGCCAAGAGATCGGGGTAGGGTTCGGGGAGCTGTTTTTT
size: -; V: TRBV5-1; D: -; J: TRBJ2-2; length: 15; CDR3: CASSLAGGNTGELFF; DNA: TGCGCCAGCAGCTTGGCCGGGGGGAACACCGGGGAGCTGTTTTTT
size: -; V: TRBV19; D: -; J: TRBJ1-1; length: 12; CDR3: CASSTRGAEAFF; DNA: TGTGCCAGTAGTACCCGGGGTGCTGAAGCTTTCTTT
size: -; V: TRBV7-9; D: -; J: TRBJ2-1; length: 12; CDR3: CASRLASYEQFF; DNA: TGTGCCAGCAGATTAGCTAGCTATGAGCAGTTCTTC
size: -; V: TRBV20-1; D: -; J: TRBJ2-1; length: 11; CDR3: CSARYGNEQFF; DNA: TGCAGTGCTAGATACGGCAATGAGCAGTTCTTC
size: -; V: TRBV6-2/TRBV6-3; D: -; J: TRBJ2-7; length: 13; CDR3: CASRPPAVAEQYF; DNA: TGTGCCAGCAGACCTCCCGCGGTGGCCGAGCAGTACTTC
size: -; V: TRBV7-2; D: TRBD1; J: TRBJ2-5; length: 14; CDR3: CASSPYRGRETQYF; DNA: TGTGCCAGCAGCCCTTACAGGGGGAGGGAGACCCAGTACTTC
size: -; V: TRBV5-1; D: TRBD1; J: TRBJ2-7; length: 16; CDR3: CASSLARQGSSYEQYF; DNA: TGCGCCAGCAGCTTGGCCAGACAGGGAAGCTCCTACGAGCAGTACTTC
size: -; V: TRBV6-2/TRBV6-3; D: -; J: TRBJ2-7; length: 13; CDR3: CASSTRIDHEQYF; DNA: TGTGCCAGCAGTACCCGAATAGATCACGAGCAGTACTTC